A single sample gave rise to the 21 T cell receptor beta chains below, sequenced in a study of blood T cell repertoires in COVID-19. Repertoires were generated with immunoSEQ multiplex PCR, while TCRdb's copy carries only in-frame clones and drops some. The sample contains about 160,000 clones, 82% of which appear only once. The specimen sequenced was peripheral blood. The receptors shown here come from a woman aged 40 to 50 with COVID-19, enrolled during active disease.

This chain connects TRBV5-8 to TRBJ2-1; D might be TRBD1 (6 bases). The CDR3 length is 17 residues. V shed 3 bases and J shed 0 bases, with 16 bases lying between them. Germline V gives CDR1 SGHTS, CDR2 YDEGEE. This CDR3 is CASSSGQGSYSYNEQFF. The DNA of the CDR3 is TGTGCCAGCAGCTCAGGTCAGGGGTCCTACTCCTACAATGAGCAGTTCTTC.

The chain combines TRBV27 with TRBJ1-1; 9 bases match TRBD1. Trimming removed 9 bases from V and 1 base from J; junction bases left unmatched: 3. Germline assignment: CDR1 MNHEY and CDR2 SMNVEV (reference sequence). The CDR3 covers 13 residues. The CDR3, as DNA: TGTGCCAGTTCGGGACAGGGGAACACTGAAGCTTTCTTT. Translated, it gives CASSGQGNTEAFF.

V gene TRBV6-8 combines with J gene TRBJ2-5; maybe TRBD2 (5 bases). The V end was cut by 6 bases, the J end by 4 bases, with 24 bases between. CDR1 is MNHGY and CDR2 is SAAAGT in the germline V gene. This CDR3 is 17 amino acids long. CDR3 region: CASSSPPVGRAGETQYF. In nucleotides, the CDR3 is TGTGCCAGCAGCTCACCCCCGGTGGGTCGGGCGGGAGAGACCCAGTACTTC.

The chain is built from TRBV7-9 and TRBJ2-2; the match to TRBD1 covers 8 bases. V gave up 5 bases and J gave up 1 base; unmatched junction bases: 9. CDR3 length: 17 amino acids. Germline V gene sequence: CDR1 SEHNR, CDR2 FQNEAQ (reference sequence). The CDR3 DNA follows: TGTGCCAGCAGCCAGGGACTTGGGACAGGGAACACCGGGGAGCTGTTTTTT. Encoded protein: CASSQGLGTGNTGELFF.

On this clone: This same CDR3 is encoded by further DNA sequences in the sample. J is TRBJ1-4 and V is TRBV7-9, with 9 bases that match TRBD1. Germline V gene data show CDR1 as SEHNR and CDR2 as FQNEAQ (reference sequence). The CDR3 sequence is 14 residues long. The V segment lost 1 base and the J segment 7 bases; nucleotides outside the gene matches: 1. The CDR3 DNA follows: TGTGCCAGCAGCTTAGGGACAGGGGTTGAAAAACTGTTTTTT. Translating gives CASSLGTGVEKLFF.

The V gene is TRBV7-2, the J gene TRBJ2-3; weak D call: TRBD2 (5 bases). The germline V and J ends were trimmed by 5 bases and 0 bases, with 9 bases remaining between them. The V gene's germline CDR1 is SGHTA and CDR2 FQGNSA. The CDR3 is 14 amino acids. CDR3 in amino acids: CASSLSASTDTQYF. CDR3 nucleotide sequence: TGTGCCAGCAGCCTTAGCGCGAGCACAGATACGCAGTATTTT.

The J gene is TRBJ2-2, the V gene TRBV2; 9 bases align to TRBD1. This CDR3 contains 14 residues. In germline, CDR1 is SNHLY, CDR2 FYNNEI. V gave up 7 bases and J gave up 7 bases; unmatched junction bases: 7. CDR3 sequence reads: CASKMDRGSGELFF. The CDR3 region has the DNA TGTGCCAGCAAAATGGACAGGGGTAGCGGGGAGCTGTTTTTT.

The V call is TRBV19, the J call TRBJ2-7; a weak D match, TRBD2 (5 bases). Per germline, CDR1 LNHDA and CDR2 SQIVND (reference sequence). The CDR3 runs 13 residues. V shed 4 bases and J shed 0 bases, with 7 bases lying between them. This CDR3 reads CASSRSGSYEQYV. The DNA for the CDR3 is TGTGCCAGTAGTAGGAGCGGCTCCTACGAGCAGTACGTC.

This clone has just a few counts. This chain joins TRBV6-1 and TRBJ2-1, with 8 bases lining up with TRBD1. V was clipped by 2 bases and J by 1 base; unmatched bases: 4. Germline-derived CDR1 and CDR2 are MNHNS and SASEGT. The CDR3 runs to 16 residues. CDR3 in DNA: TGTGCCAGCAGTGAAAGACAGGGGAAGTCCTACAATGAGCAGTTCTTC. Residues: CASSERQGKSYNEQFF.

The CDR3 DNA reads as TGTGCCAGCAGTTTAGGGCCGGGAAACGAAAAACTGTTTTTT. It translates to CASSLGPGNEKLFF. The V and J genes are TRBV27 and TRBJ1-4; D is ambiguous. Deletions cut 2 bases from V and 8 bases from J, with 12 bases between. Germline values: CDR1 MNHEY, CDR2 SMNVEV (reference sequence). This CDR3 is 14 amino acids long.

This rearrangement joins TRBV2 to TRBJ1-5, with D possibly being TRBD1 (6 bases). The germline gives CDR1 SNHLY, CDR2 FYNNEI. The CDR3 sequence is 14 residues long. V was shortened by 7 bases and J by 3 bases, with 13 bases between the two germline ends. The CDR3 DNA follows: TGTGCCAGCAACGACAGGCGTCTCAATCAGCCCCAGCATTTT. As protein: CASNDRRLNQPQHF.

The chain carries TRBV5-4 and TRBJ1-2; D uncertain. The CDR3 is 14 amino acids. In germline, CDR1 is SGHNT, CDR2 YYREEE (reference sequence). V lost 1 base and J 4 bases, leaving 11 bases between the germline ends. The CDR3 coding sequence is TGTGCCAGCAGCTTGAGGTCAGGCCCCTATGGCTACACCTTC. Translated: CASSLRSGPYGYTF.

The J gene is TRBJ2-3, the V gene TRBV19; 10 nucleotides line up with TRBD2. Unmatched junction bases numbered 2, after V lost 3 bases and J lost 2 bases. The CDR3 has 15 residues. Germline V gene lookup returns CDR1 LNHDA and CDR2 SQIVND (reference sequence). CDR3 nucleotide sequence: TGTGCCAGTAGTATCCTAGCGGGGGACACAGATACGCAGTATTTT. It translates to CASSILAGDTDTQYF.

The chain carries TRBV11-2 and TRBJ2-1; tentatively, D is TRBD2 (6 bases). The germline gives CDR1 SGHAT, CDR2 FQNNGV. The CDR3 length is 16 residues. Trimming left V 1 base short and J 4 bases short, with 14 bases between. CDR3 coding DNA: TGTGCCAGCAGCTTAGTGCTGGCGGGGACGTACAATGAGCAGTTCTTC. Amino acids: CASSLVLAGTYNEQFF.

There are a few counts of this clone. This sequence joins TRBV6-5 and TRBJ2-2, with 8 bases lining up with TRBD1. CDR1 and CDR2 from the germline V gene are MNHEY and SVGAGI. The CDR3 loop spans 16 amino acids. V gave up 3 bases and J gave up 7 bases; unmatched junction bases: 10. The CDR3 reads CASSYPGTGLHGELFF. The CDR3 DNA reads as TGTGCCAGCAGTTATCCCGGGACAGGACTTCACGGGGAGCTGTTTTTT.

This rearrangement joins TRBV5-1 to TRBJ2-1; 8 nucleotides align to TRBD1. This CDR3 region has 15 residues. Per the germline V gene, CDR1 is SGHRS and CDR2 is YFSETQ. V dropped 0 bases and J dropped 6; count of bases not matched to a gene: 5. CDR3 sequence (DNA): TGCGCCAGCAGCTTGGGAACAGGGGGTGGCAATGAGCAGTTCTTC. Translated, it gives CASSLGTGGGNEQFF. Based on the CDR3 plus reference TRBV5-1 and TRBJ2-1, the full variable domain is KAGVTQTPRYLIKTRGQQVTLSCSPISGHRSVSWYQQTPGQGLQFLFEYFSETQRNKGNFPGRFSGRQFSNSRSEMNVSTLELGDSALYLCASSLGTGGGNEQFFGPGTRLTVL.

Only a few counts were recorded for this clone. The chain uses TRBV5-5 and TRBJ2-2; a weak D match, TRBD2 (6 bases). The CDR3 runs 18 residues. CDR1 SGHKS and CDR2 YYEKEE come from the germline V gene (reference sequence). Between the trimmed V and J ends, which lost 1 base and 1 base, there was a span of 17 bases. The CDR3 here is CASSLTPRTNGNTGELFF. CDR3 bases: TGTGCCAGCAGCTTGACCCCACGGACTAACGGGAACACCGGGGAGCTGTTTTTT.

This chain connects TRBV9 to TRBJ1-4; D is perhaps TRBD1 (6 bases). Germline V gene data show CDR1 as SGDLS and CDR2 as YYNGEE. The CDR3 is 16 amino acids. The germline V and J ends were trimmed by 0 bases and 0 bases, with 9 bases remaining between them. In DNA form, the CDR3 reads TGTGCCAGCAGCGTAGCTCAGGGGACAACTAATGAAAAACTGTTTTTT. As protein: CASSVAQGTTNEKLFF.

This clone was detected ten times or more. Other nucleotide sequences in the sample specify the same CDR3. J is TRBJ1-1 and V is TRBV7-2; D is undetermined. The CDR3 is 13 amino acids. Germline lookup yields CDR1 SGHTA and CDR2 FQGNSA. The V and J ends lost 0 bases and 7 bases respectively, with 9 bases between them. This chain's CDR3 is CASSLANSLEAFF. The CDR3 DNA reads as TGTGCCAGCAGCTTAGCCAACTCCCTTGAAGCTTTCTTT.

This clone has only a few counts. The chain links TRBV5-4 to TRBJ2-5; D might be TRBD2 (5 bases). The germline CDR1 and CDR2 sequences are SGHNT and YYREEE (reference sequence). This CDR3 is 13 amino acids long. CDR3 DNA: TGTGCTTTAGCCGGCGGGCTCCAAGAGACCCAGTACTTC. This sequence encodes CALAGGLQETQYF.

The sample holds one count of this clone. V usage is TRBV2 and J usage is TRBJ2-7; unclear D gene. The germline CDR1 and CDR2 sequences are SNHLY and FYNNEI. Trimming took off 4 bases at V and 4 bases at J, with 5 bases between the two ends. The CDR3 sequence is 11 residues long. This CDR3 reads CASSASYEQYF. CDR3 in DNA: TGTGCCAGCAGTGCGAGTTACGAGCAGTACTTC.